This entry is about one T cell receptor (beta chain). The antigen remains undetermined. This sample also contains other DNA sequences that code for the same CDR3. The entirety of the isolated RNA underwent reverse transcription, so expressed TCRB transcripts were sequenced. Assay used: immunoSEQ multiplex PCR; TCRdb lists only in-frame clones, some missing. The table lists hundreds of thousands of clones, around 15% of them singletons. This specimen comes from a study of beta chain features in type 1 diabetes. General study results and limits: All four CD4+ subsets from Type 1 diabetes patients carried moderately but significantly shorter TCRB CDR3s.

The CDR3 loop spans 11 amino acids. Germline loops: CDR1 GTSNPN, CDR2 SVGIG (reference sequence). V was cut by 3 bases and J by 7 bases, with 9 bases left in between. This chain links TRBV30 with TRBJ1-2; D not resolved. Sequenced sample: naive CD4+ T cells from blood. The TCR originated in a man younger than 35 with type 1 diabetes. This CDR3 reads CAWSPSSGYTF. DNA for the CDR3: TGTGCCTGGAGCCCGAGCTCTGGCTACACCTTC.